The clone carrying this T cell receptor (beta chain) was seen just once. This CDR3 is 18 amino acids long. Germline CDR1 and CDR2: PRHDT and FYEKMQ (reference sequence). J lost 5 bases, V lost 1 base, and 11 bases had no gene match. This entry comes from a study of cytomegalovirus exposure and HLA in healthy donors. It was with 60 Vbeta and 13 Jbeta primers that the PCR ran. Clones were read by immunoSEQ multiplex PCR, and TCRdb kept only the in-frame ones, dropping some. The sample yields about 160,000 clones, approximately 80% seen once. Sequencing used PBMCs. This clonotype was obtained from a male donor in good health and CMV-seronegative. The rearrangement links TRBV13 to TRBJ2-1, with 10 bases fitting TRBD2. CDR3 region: CASSLAGLAGGSNNEQFF. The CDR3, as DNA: TGTGCCAGCAGCTTAGCTGGGTTAGCGGGGGGAAGCAACAATGAGCAGTTCTTC. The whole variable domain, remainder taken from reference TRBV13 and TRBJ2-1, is AAGVIQSPRHLIKEKRETATLKCYPIPRHDTVYWYQQGPGQDPQFLISFYEKMQSDKGSIPDRFSAQQFSDYHSELNMSSLELGDSALYFCASSLAGLAGGSNNEQFFGPGTRLTVL.